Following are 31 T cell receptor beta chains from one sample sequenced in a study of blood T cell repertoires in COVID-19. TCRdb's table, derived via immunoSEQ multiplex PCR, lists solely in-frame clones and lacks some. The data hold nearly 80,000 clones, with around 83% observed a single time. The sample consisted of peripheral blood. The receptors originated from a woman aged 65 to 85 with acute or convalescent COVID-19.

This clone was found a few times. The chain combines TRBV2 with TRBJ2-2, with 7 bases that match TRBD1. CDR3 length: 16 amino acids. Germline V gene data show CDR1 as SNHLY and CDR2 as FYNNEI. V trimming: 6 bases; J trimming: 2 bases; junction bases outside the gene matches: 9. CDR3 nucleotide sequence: TGTGCCAGCAGGATTGGGACAGATCCAAACACCGGGGAGCTGTTTTTT. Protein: CASRIGTDPNTGELFF.

The CDR3 loop is CASSFRGGIDIQYF. CDR3 sequence (DNA): TGCGCCAGCAGCTTCCGCGGGGGGATAGACATTCAGTACTTC. The chain combines TRBV5-1 with TRBJ2-4; 8 bases agree with TRBD2. Germline CDR1 SGHRS, CDR2 YFSETQ. The CDR3 has 14 residues. Trimming cost V 2 bases and J 8 bases; bases outside gene matches: 6.

The CDR3 protein is CAWSRQGGRQETQYF. DNA for the CDR3: TGTGCCTGGAGTAGACAGGGAGGAAGGCAAGAGACCCAGTACTTC. The chain combines TRBV30 with TRBJ2-5; tentatively, D is TRBD1 (7 bases). The germline V gene encodes CDR1 GTSNPN and CDR2 SVGIG (reference sequence). The germline V and J ends were trimmed by 2 bases and 2 bases, with 15 bases remaining between them. This CDR3 has 15 amino acids.

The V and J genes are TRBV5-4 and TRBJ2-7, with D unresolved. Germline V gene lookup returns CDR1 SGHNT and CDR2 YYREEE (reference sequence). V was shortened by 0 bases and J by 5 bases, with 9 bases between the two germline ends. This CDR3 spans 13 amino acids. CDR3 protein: CASSLDRLDEQYF. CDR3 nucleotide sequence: TGTGCCAGCAGCTTGGACAGATTGGACGAGCAGTACTTC.

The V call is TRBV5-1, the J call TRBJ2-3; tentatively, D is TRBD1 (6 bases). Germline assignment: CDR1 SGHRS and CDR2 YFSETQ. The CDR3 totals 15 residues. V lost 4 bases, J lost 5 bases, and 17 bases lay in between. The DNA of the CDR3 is TGCGCCAGCAGCGTGACAGGAGACCCGGTAGATACGCAGTATTTT. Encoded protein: CASSVTGDPVDTQYF.

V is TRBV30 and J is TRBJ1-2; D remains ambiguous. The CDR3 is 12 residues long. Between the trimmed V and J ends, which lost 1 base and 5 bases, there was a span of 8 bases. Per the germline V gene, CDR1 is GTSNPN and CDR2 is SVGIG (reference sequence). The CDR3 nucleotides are TGTGCCTGGAGTGGGACTGATTATGGCTACACCTTC. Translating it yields CAWSGTDYGYTF.

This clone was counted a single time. CDR3 residues: CASSLRAATGELFF. The CDR3 region has the DNA TGTGCCAGCAGCTTGCGAGCCGCCACCGGGGAGCTGTTTTTT. The chain employs TRBV5-5 and TRBJ2-2; no firm D call. The V and J ends lost 1 base and 4 bases respectively, with 8 bases between them. The CDR3 length is 14 residues. Germline loops: CDR1 SGHKS, CDR2 YYEKEE (reference sequence).

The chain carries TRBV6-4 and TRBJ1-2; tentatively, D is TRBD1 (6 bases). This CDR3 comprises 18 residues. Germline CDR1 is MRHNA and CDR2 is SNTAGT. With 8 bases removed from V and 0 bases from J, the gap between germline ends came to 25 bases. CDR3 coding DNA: TGTGCCAGCTATGCCCCCGGGACACCTGCCAAAGCTAACTATGGCTACACCTTC. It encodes CASYAPGTPAKANYGYTF.

The CDR3 coding sequence is TGCAGTCCAGGGGGGACTTTCTTT. Translating gives CSPGGTFF. The rearrangement uses TRBV20-1 and TRBJ1-1, with 7 bases aligning to TRBD1. Germline V CDR1 and CDR2: DFQATT, SNEGSKA (reference sequence). The CDR3 sequence is 8 residues long. V shed 8 bases, J shed 12 bases, and the junction held 3 bases outside the gene matches.

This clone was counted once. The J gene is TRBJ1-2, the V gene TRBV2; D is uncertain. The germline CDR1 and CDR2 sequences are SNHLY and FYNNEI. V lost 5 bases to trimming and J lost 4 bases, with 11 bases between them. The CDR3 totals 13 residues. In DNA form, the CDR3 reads TGTGCCAGCAGTCCTATGATGCGCTATGGCTACACCTTC. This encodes CASSPMMRYGYTF.

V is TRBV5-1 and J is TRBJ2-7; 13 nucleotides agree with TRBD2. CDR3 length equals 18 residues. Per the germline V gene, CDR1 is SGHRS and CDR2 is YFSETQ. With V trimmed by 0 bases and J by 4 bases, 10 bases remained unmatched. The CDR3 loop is CASSLALRTSGRNYEQYF. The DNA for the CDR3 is TGCGCCAGCAGCTTGGCACTTAGGACTAGCGGGAGAAATTACGAGCAGTACTTC.

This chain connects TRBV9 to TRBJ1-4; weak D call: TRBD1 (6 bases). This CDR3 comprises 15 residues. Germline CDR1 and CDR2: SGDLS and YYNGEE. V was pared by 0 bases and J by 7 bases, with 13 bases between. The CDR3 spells CASSVGGGVGEKLFF. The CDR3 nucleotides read TGTGCCAGCAGCGTAGGCGGGGGCGTCGGTGAAAAACTGTTTTTT.

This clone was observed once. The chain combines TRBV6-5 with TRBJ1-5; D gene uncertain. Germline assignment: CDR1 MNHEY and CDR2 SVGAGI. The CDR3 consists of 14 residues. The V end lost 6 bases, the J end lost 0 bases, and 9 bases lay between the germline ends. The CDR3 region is CASSGGDSNQPQHF. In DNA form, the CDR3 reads TGTGCCAGCAGCGGAGGAGATAGCAATCAGCCCCAGCATTTT.

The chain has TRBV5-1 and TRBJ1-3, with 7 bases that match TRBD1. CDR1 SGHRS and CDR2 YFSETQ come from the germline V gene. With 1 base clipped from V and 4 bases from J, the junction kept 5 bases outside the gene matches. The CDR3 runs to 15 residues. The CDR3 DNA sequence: TGCGCCAGCAGCTTGATCCCGGGACAGGGAAACACCATATATTTT. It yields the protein CASSLIPGQGNTIYF.

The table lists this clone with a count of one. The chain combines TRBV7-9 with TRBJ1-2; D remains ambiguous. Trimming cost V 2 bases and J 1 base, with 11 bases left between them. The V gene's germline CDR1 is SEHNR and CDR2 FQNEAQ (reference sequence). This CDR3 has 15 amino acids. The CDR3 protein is CASSLNPEVNYGYTF. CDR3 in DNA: TGTGCCAGCAGCTTAAACCCGGAGGTTAACTATGGCTACACCTTC.

Written as DNA, the CDR3 is TGTGCCAGCAGCTTAGCCCGGTCTTTCTCCCAAGAGACCCAGTACTTC. This encodes CASSLARSFSQETQYF. The chain joins TRBV7-2 to TRBJ2-5; D remains unclear. CDR1 is SGHTA, CDR2 FQGNSA, per germline. Trimming pared 0 bases from V and 1 base from J, leaving 12 bases between. The length of the CDR3 is 16 residues.

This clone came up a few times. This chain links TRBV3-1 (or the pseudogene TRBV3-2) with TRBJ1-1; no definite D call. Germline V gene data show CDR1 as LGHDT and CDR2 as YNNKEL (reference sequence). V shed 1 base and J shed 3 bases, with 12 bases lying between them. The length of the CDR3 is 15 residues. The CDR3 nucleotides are TGTGCCAGCAGCCAAGGTCAGACCCAGGACACTGAAGCTTTCTTT. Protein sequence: CASSQGQTQDTEAFF.

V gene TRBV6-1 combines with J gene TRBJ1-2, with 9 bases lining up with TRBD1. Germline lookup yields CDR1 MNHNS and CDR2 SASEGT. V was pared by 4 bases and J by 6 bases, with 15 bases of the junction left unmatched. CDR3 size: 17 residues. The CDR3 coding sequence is TGTGCCAGCAGTGCAACCGGGACAGGGATTTTAGCGAATGGCTACACCTTC. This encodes CASSATGTGILANGYTF.

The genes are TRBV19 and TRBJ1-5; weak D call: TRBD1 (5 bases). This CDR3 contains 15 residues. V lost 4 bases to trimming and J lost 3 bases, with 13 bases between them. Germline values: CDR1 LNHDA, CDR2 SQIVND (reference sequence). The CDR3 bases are TGTGCCAGTAGTAAAGGGGCGGGGCTCAATCAGCCCCAGCATTTT. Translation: CASSKGAGLNQPQHF.

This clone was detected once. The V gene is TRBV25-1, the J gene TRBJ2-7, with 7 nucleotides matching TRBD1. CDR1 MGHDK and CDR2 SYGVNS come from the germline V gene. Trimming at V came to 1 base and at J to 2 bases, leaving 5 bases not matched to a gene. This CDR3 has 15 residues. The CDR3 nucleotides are TGTGCCAGCAGTGAATTCGGGACAGATACCTACGAGCAGTACTTC. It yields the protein CASSEFGTDTYEQYF.

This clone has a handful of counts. CDR3 sequence reads: CAWSAQVNTEAFF. CDR3 DNA sequence: TGTGCCTGGAGTGCACAGGTAAACACTGAAGCTTTCTTT. The chain employs TRBV30 and TRBJ1-1; maybe TRBD1 (5 bases). The V gene lost 1 base and the J gene lost 2 bases, with 8 bases spanning the gap. This CDR3 is 13 amino acids long. Germline values: CDR1 GTSNPN, CDR2 SVGIG (reference sequence).

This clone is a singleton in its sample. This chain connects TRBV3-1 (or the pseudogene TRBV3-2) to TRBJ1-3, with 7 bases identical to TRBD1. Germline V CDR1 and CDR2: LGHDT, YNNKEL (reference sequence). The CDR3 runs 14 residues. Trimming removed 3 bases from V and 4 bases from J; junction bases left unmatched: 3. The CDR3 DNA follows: TGTGCCAGCAGCCAGCAGGACAGGGGAAACACCATATATTTT. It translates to CASSQQDRGNTIYF.

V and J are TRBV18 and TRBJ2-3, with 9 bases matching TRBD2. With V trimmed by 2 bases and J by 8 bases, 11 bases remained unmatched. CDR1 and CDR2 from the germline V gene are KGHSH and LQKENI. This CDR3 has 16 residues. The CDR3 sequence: CASSPSPSGNEGTQYF. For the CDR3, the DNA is TGTGCCAGCTCACCAAGTCCTAGCGGGAATGAGGGTACGCAGTATTTT.

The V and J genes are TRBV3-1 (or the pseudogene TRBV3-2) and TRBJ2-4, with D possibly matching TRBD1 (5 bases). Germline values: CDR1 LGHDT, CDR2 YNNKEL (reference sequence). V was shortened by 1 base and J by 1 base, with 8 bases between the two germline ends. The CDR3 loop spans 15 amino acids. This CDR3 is CASSQGSGAKNIQYF. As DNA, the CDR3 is TGTGCCAGCAGCCAAGGTTCAGGGGCCAAAAACATTCAGTACTTC.

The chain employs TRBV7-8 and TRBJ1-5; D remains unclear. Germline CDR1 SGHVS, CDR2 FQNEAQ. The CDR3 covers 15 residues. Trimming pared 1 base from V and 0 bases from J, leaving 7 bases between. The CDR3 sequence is CASSLGAVSNQPQHF. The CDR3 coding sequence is TGTGCCAGCAGCTTAGGAGCGGTTAGCAATCAGCCCCAGCATTTT.

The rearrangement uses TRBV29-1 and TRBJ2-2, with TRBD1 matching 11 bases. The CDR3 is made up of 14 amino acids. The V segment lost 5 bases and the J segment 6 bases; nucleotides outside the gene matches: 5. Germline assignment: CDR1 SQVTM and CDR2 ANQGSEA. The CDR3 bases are TGCAGCGTTAGCGGACAGGGGGCCCCCGGGGAGCTGTTTTTT. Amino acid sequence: CSVSGQGAPGELFF.

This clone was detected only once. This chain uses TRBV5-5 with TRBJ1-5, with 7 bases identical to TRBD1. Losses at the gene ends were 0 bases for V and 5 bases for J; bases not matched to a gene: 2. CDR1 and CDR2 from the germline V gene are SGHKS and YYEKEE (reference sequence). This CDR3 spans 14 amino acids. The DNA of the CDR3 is TGTGCCAGCAGCTTGGTTCAGGGGGATCAGCCCCAGCATTTT. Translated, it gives CASSLVQGDQPQHF.

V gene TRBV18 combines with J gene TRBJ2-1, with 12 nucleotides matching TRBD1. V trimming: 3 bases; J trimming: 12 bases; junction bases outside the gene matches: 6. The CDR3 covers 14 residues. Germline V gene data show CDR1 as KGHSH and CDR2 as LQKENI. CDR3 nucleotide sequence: TGTGCCAGCTCACCTCGGGACAGGGGGCTTGGGCAGTTCTTC. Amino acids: CASSPRDRGLGQFF.

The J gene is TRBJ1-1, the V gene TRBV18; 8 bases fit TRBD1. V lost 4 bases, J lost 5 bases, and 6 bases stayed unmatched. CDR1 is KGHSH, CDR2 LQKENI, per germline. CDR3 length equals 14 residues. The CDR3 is CASSLGQGKTEAFF. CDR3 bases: TGTGCCAGCTCACTCGGACAGGGCAAGACTGAAGCTTTCTTT.

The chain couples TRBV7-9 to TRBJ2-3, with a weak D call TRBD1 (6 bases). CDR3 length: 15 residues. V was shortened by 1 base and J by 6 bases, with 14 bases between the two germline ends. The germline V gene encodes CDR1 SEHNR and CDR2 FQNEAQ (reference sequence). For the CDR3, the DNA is TGTGCCAGCAGCTTAGGGGAACAGGGTATTGATACGCAGTATTTT. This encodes CASSLGEQGIDTQYF.

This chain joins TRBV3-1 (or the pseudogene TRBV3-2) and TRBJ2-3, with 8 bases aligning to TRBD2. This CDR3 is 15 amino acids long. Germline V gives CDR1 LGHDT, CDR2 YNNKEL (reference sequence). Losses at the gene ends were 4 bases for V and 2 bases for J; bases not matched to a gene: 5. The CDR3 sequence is CASSPELAATDTQYF. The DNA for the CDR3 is TGTGCCAGCAGCCCGGAACTAGCGGCCACAGATACGCAGTATTTT.